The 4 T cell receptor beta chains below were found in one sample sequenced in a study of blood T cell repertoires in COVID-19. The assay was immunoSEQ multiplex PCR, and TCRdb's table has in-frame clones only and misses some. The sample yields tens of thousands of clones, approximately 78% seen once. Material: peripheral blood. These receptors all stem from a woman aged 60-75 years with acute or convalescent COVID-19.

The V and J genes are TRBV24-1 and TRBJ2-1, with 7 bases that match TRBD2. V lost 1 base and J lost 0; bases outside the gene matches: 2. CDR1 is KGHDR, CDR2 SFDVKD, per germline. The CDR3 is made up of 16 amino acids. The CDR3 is CATSDFWGGSYNEQFF. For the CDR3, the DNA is TGTGCCACCAGTGATTTTTGGGGGGGCTCCTACAATGAGCAGTTCTTC.

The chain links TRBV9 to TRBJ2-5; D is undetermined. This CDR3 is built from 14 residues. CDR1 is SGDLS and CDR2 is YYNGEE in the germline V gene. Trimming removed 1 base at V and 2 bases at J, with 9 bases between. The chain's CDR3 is CASSVHSIQETQYF. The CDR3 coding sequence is TGTGCCAGCAGCGTACACAGTATACAAGAGACCCAGTACTTC.

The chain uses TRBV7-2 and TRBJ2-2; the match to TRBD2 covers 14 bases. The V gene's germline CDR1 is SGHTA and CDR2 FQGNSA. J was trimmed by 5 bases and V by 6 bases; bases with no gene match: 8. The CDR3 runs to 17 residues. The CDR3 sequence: CASRTSGGASGTGELFF. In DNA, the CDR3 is TGTGCCAGCAGGACTAGCGGGGGGGCCTCGGGTACCGGGGAGCTGTTTTTT. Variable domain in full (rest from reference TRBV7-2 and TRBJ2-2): GAGVSQSPSNKVTEKGKDVELRCDPISGHTALYWYRQSLGQGLEFLIYFQGNSAPDKSGLPSDRFSAERTGGSVSTLTIQRTQQEDSAVYLCASRTSGGASGTGELFFGEGSRLTVL.

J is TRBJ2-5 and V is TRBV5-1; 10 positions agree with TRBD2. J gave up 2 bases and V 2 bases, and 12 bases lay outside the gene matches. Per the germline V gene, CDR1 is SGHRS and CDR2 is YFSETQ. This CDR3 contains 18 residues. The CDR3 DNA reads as TGCGCCAGCAGCTTAGGGAGAACTAGCGGGGAATTGCAAGAGACCCAGTACTTC. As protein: CASSLGRTSGELQETQYF. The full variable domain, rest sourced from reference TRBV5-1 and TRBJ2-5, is KAGVTQTPRYLIKTRGQQVTLSCSPISGHRSVSWYQQTPGQGLQFLFEYFSETQRNKGNFPGRFSGRQFSNSRSEMNVSTLELGDSALYLCASSLGRTSGELQETQYFGPGTRLLVL.